This T cell receptor beta chain was sequenced during a study of shared clonotypes between healthy human individuals. Study observations and caveats: Between a few donors, naive CD4 clonotypes were shared at a level of around 5.1%.

Genomic DNA of each subset was evenly split across several immunoSEQ plates. Roughly 200 ng DNA, tens of thousands of T cell genomes, went into each sorted-subset replicate PCR. Repertoires were generated with immunoSEQ multiplex PCR, while TCRdb's copy carries only in-frame clones and drops some. The sample shows a few million clones, around 92% of them seen only once. In its sample, this clone was seen a few times. Its antigen remains unidentified. The CDR3 contains 16 residues. The chain joins TRBV21-1 to TRBJ1-4. TRBV21-1 is termed a pseudogene. Specimen: naive CD4+ T cells from PBMCs. Subset reported: CD45RA+ positively selected. The source is a man younger than 35 in good health. Some clones in this sample may be carry-over from other donors' samples. In DNA, the CDR3 is TGTGCCAGCAGCAAAGACTGGGAAGCAACTAATGAAAAACTGTTTTTT. Encoded protein: CASSKDWEATNEKLFF.